This T cell receptor (beta chain) was recovered during a study of a mutant IDH1 vaccine in newly diagnosed glioma. Overall study context: Treated patients comprised 62.5% males and 37.5% females, mean age roughly 44 years. Standard pretreatment was either radiotherapy, temozolomide, or, for most, radiochemotherapy with temozolomide.

V was clipped by 1 base and J by 5 bases, with 21 bases between them. The CDR3 contains 17 residues. CDR1 and CDR2 (germline): LNHDA, SQIVND (reference sequence). TCRdb's copy holds only in-frame clones and misses some; the assay was immunoSEQ multiplex PCR. The profile shows tens of thousands of clones, approximately 80% of them singletons. Time point denoted: baseline, week 1 (first vaccination visit). Treatment reported: pre-vaccination baseline after standard-of-care therapy. Each donor presented with a new WHO grade 3 or 4 astrocytoma that tested IDH1-mutant and showed ATRX loss. Study observations and caveats: Pseudoprogression appeared unlinked to shifts in leading peripheral T cell clonotypes.

With regard to this clone: What it binds is not known.

The sample was PBMCs, taken from a glioma patient treated with radiotherapy, temozolomide or both. The rearrangement uses TRBV19 and TRBJ2-7; possible D gene TRBD1, 5 bases. The TCR was taken from a woman aged 35 to 49 with glioma. CDR3 sequence reads: CASSIGYWGRTIDEQYF. CDR3 coding DNA: TGTGCCAGTAGTATAGGTTATTGGGGCCGGACGATAGACGAGCAGTACTTC.